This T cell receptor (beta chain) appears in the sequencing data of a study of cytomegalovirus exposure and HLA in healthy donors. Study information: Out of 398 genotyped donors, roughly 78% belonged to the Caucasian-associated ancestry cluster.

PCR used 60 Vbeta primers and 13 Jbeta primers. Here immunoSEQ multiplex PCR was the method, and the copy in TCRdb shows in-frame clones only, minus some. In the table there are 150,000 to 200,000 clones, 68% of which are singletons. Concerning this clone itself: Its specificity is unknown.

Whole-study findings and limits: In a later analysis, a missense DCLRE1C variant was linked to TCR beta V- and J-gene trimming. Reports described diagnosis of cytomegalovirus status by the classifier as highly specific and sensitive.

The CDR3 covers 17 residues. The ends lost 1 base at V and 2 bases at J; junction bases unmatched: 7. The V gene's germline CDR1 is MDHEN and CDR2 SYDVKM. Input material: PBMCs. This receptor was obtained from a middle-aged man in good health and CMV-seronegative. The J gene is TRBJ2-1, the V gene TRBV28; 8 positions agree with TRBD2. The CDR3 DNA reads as TGTGCCAGCAGTTTATTGGGCGCAGCGGGGGCCTACAATGAGCAGTTCTTC. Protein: CASSLLGAAGAYNEQFF.